A single T cell receptor beta chain is shown here with its context. The antigen is unknown. The record originates from a study of cytomegalovirus exposure and HLA in healthy donors. Overall study results and limits: A few V segments could not be told apart, such as TRBV6-2 and TRBV6-3, and were left out.

Primers included in the PCR were 60 Vbeta and 13 Jbeta primers. Data came from immunoSEQ multiplex PCR; TCRdb stores just in-frame clones and leaves some out. The table lists around 90,000 clones, under 90% of them singletons. Per germline, CDR1 SNHLY and CDR2 FYNNEI. The CDR3 extends over 14 amino acids. V lost 4 bases and J lost 0, with 8 bases in between. V usage is TRBV2 and J usage is TRBJ2-3; perhaps TRBD2 as D (5 bases). Sequenced material: PBMCs. This sequence was found in a man aged 45-60 years in good health and CMV-seronegative. The DNA for the CDR3 is TGTGCCAGCAGTGTATTAGCGAGCACAGATACGCAGTATTTT. Amino acids: CASSVLASTDTQYF.